Listed below are T cell receptor beta chains from one sample, sequenced in a study of patients and donors after allogeneic stem cell transplantation. Via MiXCR, TCRdb re-called the RT-PCR reads, giving one row per CDR3 protein. Among roughly 190,000 distinct CDR3 sequences listed, around 41% were seen once. Sample: blood, either unsorted or a sorted T cell fraction (not recorded which). These receptors originate from a human donor who was either an allogeneic HSCT recipient or a stem cell or donor lymphocyte infusion donor (not recorded which). It is not recorded whose cells these are; they may come from a transplant donor. CDR3s include the opening cysteine and the closing phenylalanine or tryptophan. The D gene is left open where the match is weak. Not all rows give a size; the values are once, few, many and, for expanded clones, a class.

TRBV5-1,TRBJ2-3,-,few,TGCGCCAGCAGCTTGGCTGGTGTAATAACAGATACGCAGTATTTT,CASSLAGVITDTQYF
TRBV12-3/TRBV12-4,TRBJ1-5,-,few,TGTGCCAGCAGTTTAAGGGGTGCGGGGGGCCAGCCCCAGCATTTT,CASSLRGAGGQPQHF
TRBV6-2/TRBV6-3,TRBJ1-5,TRBD1,-,TGTGCCAGCAGTAGGACAGGGGTTGGCAATCAGCCCCAGCATTTT,CASSRTGVGNQPQHF
TRBV7-9,TRBJ2-1,-,-,TGTGCCAGCAGTTCGGGCCGAACCCAGTTCTTC,CASSSGRTQFF
TRBV10-3,TRBJ2-7,-,few,TGTGCCATCAGTGCTTCGGGCGGGTGGAGCTCCTACGAGCAGTACTTC,CAISASGGWSSYEQYF
TRBV9,TRBJ2-1,-,-,TGTGCCAGCAGCGTAGGGGTTAGCGGATACAATGAGCAGTTCTTC,CASSVGVSGYNEQFF
TRBV7-9,TRBJ2-1,-,-,TGTGCCAGCAGCCTGTCCTGGGGTAGGGAGAACAATGAGCAGTTCTTC,CASSLSWGRENNEQFF
TRBV12-3/TRBV12-4,TRBJ2-1,TRBD2,-,TGTGCCAGCAGTCGGACTAGCGGGAGTAGGGGCAATGAGCAGTTCTTC,CASSRTSGSRGNEQFF
TRBV20-1,TRBJ2-7,-,-,TGCAGTGCTAGACGCCGACTAGTAAGGTACAACAACGAGCAGTACTTC,CSARRRLVRYNNEQYF
TRBV6-5,TRBJ2-1,TRBD2,-,TGTGCCAGCAGCTGGACTAGCGGGAGCGGGGATGAGCAGTTCTTC,CASSWTSGSGDEQFF
TRBV20-1,TRBJ1-5,-,-,TGCAGTGCTAGAGATCGGGGGTTCGGGCATCAGCCCCAGCATTTT,CSARDRGFGHQPQHF
TRBV14,TRBJ1-1,-,-,TGTGCCTCAGGGCCCGGTCCCCGGGTCTCGCAGGACACTGAAGCTTTCTTT,CASGPGPRVSQDTEAFF
TRBV6-5,TRBJ1-5,-,-,TGTGCCAGCAGTCAGGACGAGGGCAATCAGCCCCAGCATTTT,CASSQDEGNQPQHF
TRBV10-3,TRBJ2-1,-,-,TGTGCCATCAGTGAGTTTGACCGCGAGCAGTTCTTC,CAISEFDREQFF
TRBV25-1,TRBJ1-2,TRBD1,-,TGTGCCAGCAGTGTCCTGGCAGGGGGAATCTATGGCTACACCTTC,CASSVLAGGIYGYTF
TRBV27,TRBJ2-6,-,-,TGTGCCAGCAGTTTGGTAGGTACGGCTGGGGCCAACGTCCTGACTTTC,CASSLVGTAGANVLTF
TRBV6-5,TRBJ2-7,TRBD2,-,TGTGCCAGCAGTTACAATGCGGGAGTGGTCTACGAGCAGTACTTC,CASSYNAGVVYEQYF
TRBV6-5,TRBJ2-5,-,once,TGTGCCAGCAGTGCCGTCCCGACGGTCCAAGAGACCCAGTACTTC,CASSAVPTVQETQYF
TRBV24-1,TRBJ2-5,-,-,TGTGCCACCGGAGGGCCGGGGGAGACCCAGTACTTC,CATGGPGETQYF
TRBV5-1,TRBJ2-7,TRBD2,-,TGCGCCAGCAGCTTGGGGATAGCGGGAGGGAACGAGCAGTACTTC,CASSLGIAGGNEQYF
TRBV7-2,TRBJ1-4,TRBD1,once,TGTGCCAGCAGCCGAGGACAGGCTAATGAAAAACTGTTTTTT,CASSRGQANEKLFF
TRBV7-9,TRBJ2-7,-,-,TGTGCCAGCAGCTTAGCCCAGGGTAACTACGAGCAGTACTTC,CASSLAQGNYEQYF
TRBV7-9,TRBJ1-4,-,-,TGTGCCAGCAGCTTAAGTTTGGGGGTTAATGAAAAACTGTTTTTT,CASSLSLGVNEKLFF
TRBV20-1,TRBJ1-1,-,-,TGCAGTGACCTCGCTATCTGGTATATTACGAACACTGAAGCTTTCTTT,CSDLAIWYITNTEAFF
TRBV6-5,TRBJ2-7,TRBD1,-,TGTGCCAGCAGTTACGGGACAGGGATGGCCTACGAGCAGTACTTC,CASSYGTGMAYEQYF
TRBV27,TRBJ1-1,-,-,TGTGTCAGCACTACGGCACCAGGGGCCCCGAGCACTGAAGCTTTCTTT,CVSTTAPGAPSTEAFF
TRBV4-2,TRBJ2-3,TRBD2,-,TGTGCCAGCAGCCAAAGAGGGCTAGCGGACCCAACAGATACGCAGTATTTT,CASSQRGLADPTDTQYF
TRBV6-2/TRBV6-3,TRBJ2-7,-,-,TGTGCCAGCAGATACGACCTCTACGAGCAGTACTTC,CASRYDLYEQYF